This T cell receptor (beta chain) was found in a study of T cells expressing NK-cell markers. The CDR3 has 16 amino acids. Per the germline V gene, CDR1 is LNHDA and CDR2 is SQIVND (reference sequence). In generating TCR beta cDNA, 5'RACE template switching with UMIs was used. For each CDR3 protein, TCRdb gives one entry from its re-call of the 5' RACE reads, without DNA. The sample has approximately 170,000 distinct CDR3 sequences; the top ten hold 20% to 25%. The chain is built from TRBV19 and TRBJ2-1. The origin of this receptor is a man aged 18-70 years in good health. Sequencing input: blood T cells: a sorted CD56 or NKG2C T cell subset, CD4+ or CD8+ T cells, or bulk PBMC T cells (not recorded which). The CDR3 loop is CASSMGYPSSYNEQFF.